These 29 T cell receptor beta chains were sequenced from one sample in a study of cytomegalovirus exposure and HLA in healthy donors (dated by TCRdb to about 2017). The library was prepared using the immunoSEQ multiplex PCR assay. A mixture of 60 forward primers for TCR Vbeta segments and 13 reverse primers for TCR Jbeta segments was used in the multiplex PCR. TCRdb mirrors the immuneACCESS table, restricted to in-frame sequences. Some clones are absent from its copies; in checked studies, under half trace to an unresolved V gene, and the reason for the others is unknown. Here the sample has around 150,000 clones; about four fifths occur a single time. The ten largest make up around 7.7% of the sample. The sequenced sample was PBMCs. The source of these receptors is a woman aged 30 to 39 in good health and CMV-seropositive.

This CDR3 is CASSLLTGGAQGYGYTF. The CDR3 nucleotides read TGTGCCAGCAGCTTACTAACAGGGGGCGCGCAGGGCTATGGCTACACCTTC. This chain connects TRBV5-4 to TRBJ1-2; 9 bases align to TRBD1. This CDR3 spans 17 amino acids. V lost 2 bases and J lost 4; bases outside the gene matches: 12. CDR1 is SGHNT and CDR2 is YYREEE in the germline V gene (reference sequence).

This chain connects TRBV9 to TRBJ2-2; TRBD1 aligns across 10 bases. The germline gives CDR1 SGDLS, CDR2 YYNGEE. CDR3 length equals 16 residues. Unmatched junction bases numbered 7, after V lost 2 bases and J lost 6 bases. DNA of the CDR3: TGTGCCAGCAGCGTGGGGACAGGGGATTTCGCCGGGGAGCTGTTTTTT. Translation: CASSVGTGDFAGELFF.

The chain employs TRBV30 and TRBJ1-4; D unclear. Germline V gives CDR1 GTSNPN, CDR2 SVGIG (reference sequence). V was trimmed by 7 bases and J by 0 bases, leaving 9 bases between them. CDR3 length: 13 residues. The CDR3 loop is CASGGATNEKLFF. Here the CDR3 DNA reads TGTGCCTCGGGAGGAGCAACTAATGAAAAACTGTTTTTT.

The chain carries TRBV4-2 and TRBJ1-1; 8 bases are a match to TRBD1. The CDR3 consists of 20 residues. Trimming took 0 bases from V and 0 from J; bases not matched to a gene: 15. Germline loops: CDR1 LGHNA, CDR2 YNFKEQ. The CDR3 bases are TGTGCCAGCAGCCAAGATGGAAAGTGGCAGGGGGCGCTTATGAACACTGAAGCTTTCTTT. This gives the protein CASSQDGKWQGALMNTEAFF.

V gene TRBV6-7 combines with J gene TRBJ2-1, with a tentative D call TRBD1 (6 bases). TRBV6-7 falls under the ORF class, with uncertain function. V lost 6 bases to trimming and J lost 6 bases, with 30 bases between them. There are 19 residues in the CDR3. The CDR3 nucleotides are TGTGCCAGCAGCCGCCTCGGTTCTGTTGGCGACAGGTGGCCCAATGAGCAGTTCTTC. The encoded protein is CASSRLGSVGDRWPNEQFF.

This clone came up a few times. The junction departs from germline at one end; a sequencing error may be responsible. The chain links TRBV6-1 to TRBJ1-2; possibly TRBD1 for D (5 bases). The CDR3 length is 12 residues. Germline V gives CDR1 MNHNS, CDR2 SASEGT. The DNA of the CDR3 is TGTGCCAGCAGTGTCCTCGTAGGGGACTTAGAGTTC. Translation: CASSVLVGDLEF.

The rearrangement uses TRBV30 and TRBJ1-1, with D unresolved. Germline-derived CDR1 and CDR2 are GTSNPN and SVGIG (reference sequence). CDR3 length equals 11 residues. V was shortened by 0 bases and J by 6 bases, with 5 bases between the two germline ends. This CDR3 reads CAWSVRAEAFF. The CDR3 DNA follows: TGTGCCTGGAGTGTACGAGCTGAAGCTTTCTTT.

This clone was counted a few times. The CDR3 nucleotides read TGCGCCAGCAGCCCCCTACAGGGAGATAATTCACCCCTCCACTTT. Amino acids: CASSPLQGDNSPLHF. The V and J genes are TRBV4-3 and TRBJ1-6; TRBD1 might be the D (6 bases). Germline CDR1 LGHNA, CDR2 YSLEER. The CDR3 spans 15 residues. Trimming pared 4 bases from V and 5 bases from J, leaving 12 bases between.

Comment on this clone: A junction boundary mismatches the germline segment, possibly from a read error. The chain carries TRBV5-1 and TRBJ1-1, with D maybe TRBD1 (5 bases). CDR1 is SGHRS and CDR2 is YFSETQ in the germline V gene. The CDR3 is 9 residues long. The CDR3 is CASSLGGGF. The CDR3 DNA reads TGCGCCAGCAGCTTGGGGGGGGGATTT.

The chain combines TRBV6-1 with TRBJ1-5; the D is unclear. Germline lookup yields CDR1 MNHNS and CDR2 SASEGT. With 1 base removed from V and 0 bases from J, the gap between germline ends came to 22 bases. The CDR3 has 20 amino acids. CDR3 protein: CASSEVPYRLDIYSNQPQHF. The CDR3 nucleotides read TGTGCCAGCAGTGAAGTACCCTACCGTTTAGATATCTATAGCAATCAGCCCCAGCATTTT.

The chain carries TRBV7-3 and TRBJ2-3; no clear D gene. The CDR3 runs to 16 residues. The V end was cut by 0 bases, the J end by 5 bases, with 15 bases between. Per germline, CDR1 SGHTA and CDR2 FQGTGA. CDR3 in amino acids: CASSLTFAMPGDTQYF. CDR3 sequence (DNA): TGTGCCAGCAGCTTAACGTTCGCCATGCCAGGAGATACGCAGTATTTT.

This chain uses TRBV13 with TRBJ1-4, with no clear D. The germline V gene encodes CDR1 PRHDT and CDR2 FYEKMQ (reference sequence). CDR3 length: 15 residues. V was cut by 4 bases and J by 3 bases, with 12 bases left in between. DNA of the CDR3: TGTGCCAGCAGCTCTCTCGCGAGCCCTAATGAAAAACTGTTTTTT. Translated, it gives CASSSLASPNEKLFF.

The chain recombines TRBV5-1 with TRBJ2-5; the match to TRBD2 covers 8 bases. CDR3 size: 15 residues. Trimming took 3 bases from V and 3 from J; bases not matched to a gene: 7. The V gene's germline CDR1 is SGHRS and CDR2 YFSETQ. CDR3 sequence reads: CASSWGLGREETQYF. DNA for the CDR3: TGCGCCAGCAGCTGGGGGCTCGGGAGGGAAGAGACCCAGTACTTC.

The chain recombines TRBV27 with TRBJ2-7; TRBD1 matches 11 bases. V was pared by 5 bases and J by 6 bases, with 6 bases of the junction left unmatched. This CDR3 region has 14 residues. Germline V lookup: CDR1 MNHEY, CDR2 SMNVEV (reference sequence). CDR3 loop: CASSLGTGGGEQYF. The CDR3 bases are TGTGCCAGCAGTCTCGGGACAGGGGGTGGCGAGCAGTACTTC.

The chain recombines TRBV9 with TRBJ1-2; TRBD1 aligns across 7 bases. Germline CDR1 reads SGDLS; CDR2 reads YYNGEE. Trimming cost V 1 base and J 6 bases; bases outside gene matches: 3. The CDR3 contains 13 residues. Here the CDR3 DNA reads TGTGCCAGCAGCGTATTCCAGGGGGATGGCTACACCTTC. Encoded protein: CASSVFQGDGYTF.

The gene calls are TRBV7-2 and TRBJ2-7; 8 positions agree with TRBD1. Trimming cost V 5 bases and J 9 bases; bases outside gene matches: 12. The CDR3 is 14 amino acids. The germline V gene encodes CDR1 SGHTA and CDR2 FQGNSA. Here the CDR3 DNA reads TGTGCCAGCAGCGGACAGGGAGTTTTCTTCGGGCAGTACTTC. Its protein is CASSGQGVFFGQYF.

The J gene is TRBJ1-2, the V gene TRBV5-5, with 8 bases matching TRBD1. Germline V gene data show CDR1 as SGHKS and CDR2 as YYEKEE (reference sequence). This CDR3 spans 15 amino acids. V gave up 4 bases and J gave up 0 bases; unmatched junction bases: 5. CDR3 sequence: CASSLGQGPNYGYTF. The CDR3 nucleotides are TGTGCCAGCAGCCTTGGACAGGGACCTAACTATGGCTACACCTTC.

V is TRBV30 and J is TRBJ1-1; 7 nucleotides agree with TRBD1. V lost 1 base to trimming and J lost 5 bases; unmatched junction nucleotides: 4. This CDR3 is 13 amino acids long. The germline CDR1 and CDR2 sequences are GTSNPN and SVGIG (reference sequence). The CDR3: CAWSGRGRTEAFF. In DNA, the CDR3 is TGTGCCTGGAGTGGGAGGGGGCGGACTGAAGCTTTCTTT.

This clone was counted between two and nine times. The CDR3 sequence: CASRDTNYGYTF. The CDR3 region has the DNA TGTGCCAGCCGGGATACTAACTATGGCTACACCTTC. This sequence joins TRBV6-1 and TRBJ1-2; D uncertain. V was shortened by 8 bases and J by 0 bases, with 7 bases between the two germline ends. This CDR3 is 12 amino acids long. CDR1 is MNHNS, CDR2 SASEGT, per germline.

This sequence joins TRBV7-8 and TRBJ2-5; no definite D call. Germline CDR1 and CDR2: SGHVS and FQNEAQ. CDR3 length equals 12 residues. V was pared by 3 bases and J by 2 bases, with 4 bases between. The CDR3 DNA reads as TGTGCCAGCAGCTTTTTACAAGAGACCCAGTACTTC. This translates into CASSFLQETQYF.

The J gene is TRBJ2-5, the V gene TRBV30; D not resolved. Germline V gene lookup returns CDR1 GTSNPN and CDR2 SVGIG (reference sequence). The length of the CDR3 is 13 residues. With 1 base removed from V and 1 base from J, the gap between germline ends came to 7 bases. In DNA, the CDR3 is TGTGCCTGGAGTGGGAGAGGCCAAGAGACCCAGTACTTC. It codes for CAWSGRGQETQYF.

This clone was observed a few times. This chain links TRBV7-8 with TRBJ1-2; TRBD1 might be the D (5 bases). CDR3 length: 15 residues. Germline assignment: CDR1 SGHVS and CDR2 FQNEAQ. V lost 3 bases and J lost 7, with 18 bases in between. CDR3 sequence: CASSFGGHFILGYTF. CDR3 nucleotide sequence: TGTGCCAGCAGCTTCGGCGGACATTTCATTCTTGGCTACACCTTC.

CDR3 residues: CASRPKTGGKDTQYF. The DNA for the CDR3 is TGTGCCAGCAGACCGAAGACAGGGGGCAAAGATACGCAGTATTTT. The rearrangement joins TRBV2 to TRBJ2-3, with 10 bases that match TRBD1. The junction had 8 bases not matched to a gene; V was cut back by 6 bases and J by 5 bases. Per germline, CDR1 SNHLY and CDR2 FYNNEI. This CDR3 spans 15 amino acids.

V and J are TRBV6-1 and TRBJ2-7; 11 nucleotides agree with TRBD1. This CDR3 is built from 14 residues. The germline V gene has CDR1 MNHNS and CDR2 SASEGT. V was pared by 8 bases and J by 0 bases, with 3 bases of the junction left unmatched. CDR3 DNA sequence: TGTGCCAGCCCCGGGACAGGGGGCTCCTACGAGCAGTACTTC. Protein sequence: CASPGTGGSYEQYF.

The genes are TRBV6-5 and TRBJ1-3; D unresolved. Germline assignment: CDR1 MNHEY and CDR2 SVGAGI. V gave up 6 bases and J gave up 0 bases, with 9 bases separating them. This CDR3 is 14 amino acids long. The CDR3 region is CASRRGISGNTIYF. The CDR3 DNA sequence: TGTGCCAGCAGGCGCGGAATCTCTGGAAACACCATATATTTT.

V gene TRBV7-6 combines with J gene TRBJ2-2; maybe TRBD1 (6 bases). The germline V gene has CDR1 SGHVS and CDR2 FNYEAQ. Trimming took off 8 bases at V and 2 bases at J, with 12 bases between the two ends. The CDR3 loop spans 14 amino acids. This chain's CDR3 is CASRGQPNTGELFF. The CDR3 nucleotides are TGTGCCAGCCGTGGACAGCCTAACACCGGGGAGCTGTTTTTT.

The J gene is TRBJ1-5, the V gene TRBV28, with unresolved D. The CDR3 extends over 15 amino acids. V shed 10 bases and J shed 1 base, with 17 bases lying between them. Germline V gene lookup returns CDR1 MDHEN and CDR2 SYDVKM. This CDR3 reads CAILPGKWSNQPQHF. As DNA, the CDR3 is TGTGCCATCCTCCCCGGGAAATGGAGCAATCAGCCCCAGCATTTT.

The chain carries TRBV9 and TRBJ2-3; a weak D match, TRBD1 (6 bases). This CDR3 has 15 residues. Trimming removed 4 bases from V and 0 bases from J, with 12 bases in between. Germline values: CDR1 SGDLS, CDR2 YYNGEE. CDR3 nucleotides: TGTGCCAGCAGCTTGGGGACACCCAGCACAGATACGCAGTATTTT. It specifies CASSLGTPSTDTQYF.

The rearrangement links TRBV27 to TRBJ2-7; TRBD1 is a possible D gene (5 bases). Trimming took 0 bases from V and 5 from J, leaving 11 bases between them. This CDR3 contains 14 residues. Per germline, CDR1 MNHEY and CDR2 SMNVEV (reference sequence). The CDR3, as DNA: TGTGCCAGCAGTTTATCCCAGGGATGGGACGAGCAGTACTTC. It translates to CASSLSQGWDEQYF.